These 3 T cell receptor beta chains originate from one sample sequenced in a study of identical twins. TCRdb recomputed calls from the 5' RACE reads with MiXCR, one row per CDR3 protein. This sample has 450,000 to 650,000 distinct CDR3 sequences, with 9.5% to 10% found just once. The same sample was also studied in work on yellow fever vaccine responses in identical twins.

The sequencing input was PBMCs. The origin of the receptors is a woman between 18 and 29 years old in good health.

This clonotype was counted only a few times. The chain recombines TRBV7-2 with TRBJ2-5, with D perhaps TRBD2 (6 bases). Germline V gives CDR1 SGHTA, CDR2 FQGNSA. The CDR3 extends over 15 amino acids. The V and J ends lost 3 bases and 2 bases respectively, with 13 bases between them. The CDR3, as DNA: TGTGCCAGCAGCTTTGGGACTGTATCACAAGAGACCCAGTACTTC. It encodes CASSFGTVSQETQYF.

The chain couples TRBV5-1 to TRBJ2-4, with unresolved D. Germline assignment: CDR1 SGHRS and CDR2 YFSETQ. Between the trimmed V and J ends, which lost 6 bases and 2 bases, there was a span of 12 bases. The CDR3 is made up of 14 amino acids. The CDR3 DNA sequence: TGCGCCAGCACGTATCAGGATCCCAAAAACATTCAGTACTTC. Translation: CASTYQDPKNIQYF.

The chain employs TRBV9 and TRBJ1-2; 8 nucleotides agree with TRBD1. This CDR3 contains 13 residues. V shed 3 bases and J 6 bases; nucleotides not matched to a gene: 4. Germline assignment: CDR1 SGDLS and CDR2 YYNGEE. The CDR3 nucleotides are TGTGCCAGCAGCGGGCAGGGGGCACATGGCTACACCTTC. This sequence encodes CASSGQGAHGYTF.